This T cell receptor (beta chain) was recorded in a study of T cell changes during pregnancy in multiple sclerosis. TCRdb's copy holds only in-frame clones and misses some; the assay was immunoSEQ multiplex PCR. The sample contains about 100,000 clones, about 90% of which appear only once. The CDR3 consists of 16 residues. Unmatched junction bases numbered 3, after V lost 4 bases and J lost 2 bases. Germline V gene sequence: CDR1 LGHNA, CDR2 YSLEER. This material consisted of peripheral blood, taken after pregnancy. The rearrangement joins TRBV4-3 to TRBJ2-5, with 14 positions matching TRBD2. This TCR was recovered from a female donor with multiple sclerosis, enrolled in a pregnancy study. CDR3 residues: CASSPGLAGVQETQYF. CDR3 in DNA: TGCGCCAGCAGCCCGGGACTAGCGGGGGTGCAAGAGACCCAGTACTTC.